This T cell receptor beta chain was sequenced in a study of blood T cells in healthy people across ages. At the level of the study: About one barcoded TCR beta cDNA was captured per two T cells. General study points: Naive and antigen-experienced cells were not separated, limiting conclusive comparison. Diversity figures based on one million T cells were deemed too low.

The use of a sample-barcoded 5' primer and a J-beta primer mix characterized a second PCR of roughly 7 to 12 cycles. Each sample yielded at least 3 million CDR3-containing paired-end reads. MiXCR, applied by TCRdb to the 5' RACE reads, yields one record per CDR3 protein. The repertoire holds about 1.5 million distinct CDR3 sequences, with less than 45% as singletons. Deletions cut 3 bases from V and 13 bases from J, with 16 bases between. The germline V gene has CDR1 MNHEY and CDR2 SMNVEV (reference sequence). This CDR3 contains 13 residues. Details on this clonotype: As yet, its antigen is unknown.

The sequence derives from a woman younger than 30 in good health. The chain couples TRBV27 to TRBJ2-4, with unresolved D. The sequenced material came from blood. The CDR3: CASSLAPRTSQYF. The CDR3 DNA follows: TGTGCCAGCAGTTTGGCACCCAGAACCTCGCAGTACTTC.